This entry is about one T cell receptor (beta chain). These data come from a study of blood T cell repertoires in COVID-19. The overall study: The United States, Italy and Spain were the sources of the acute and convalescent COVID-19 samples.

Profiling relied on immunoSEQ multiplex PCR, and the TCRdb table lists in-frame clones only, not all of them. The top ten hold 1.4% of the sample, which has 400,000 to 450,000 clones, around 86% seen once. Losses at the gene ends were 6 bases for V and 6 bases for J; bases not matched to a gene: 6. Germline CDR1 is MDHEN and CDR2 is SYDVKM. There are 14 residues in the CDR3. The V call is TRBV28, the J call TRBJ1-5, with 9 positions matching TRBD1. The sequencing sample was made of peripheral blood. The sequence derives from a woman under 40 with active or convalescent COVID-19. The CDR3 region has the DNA TGTGCCAGCAGCCTGACAGGGGGAAGTCAGCCCCAGCATTTT. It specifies CASSLTGGSQPQHF. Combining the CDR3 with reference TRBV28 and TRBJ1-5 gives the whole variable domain DVKVTQSSRYLVKRTGEKVFLECVQDMDHENMFWYRQDPGLGLRLIYFSYDVKMKEKGDIPEGYSVSREKKERFSLILESASTNQTSMYLCASSLTGGSQPQHFGDGTRLSIL.